This passage covers 25 T cell receptor beta chains from one sample sequenced in a study of T cell changes during pregnancy in multiple sclerosis. Assay: immunoSEQ multiplex PCR; the TCRdb copy retains only in-frame clones and omits some. The sample includes over 70,000 clones, approximately 92% of them seen just once. Specimen: peripheral blood, collected in the third trimester of pregnancy. The receptors were sampled from a female donor in good health, enrolled as a control in a pregnancy study.

This clone was found once. The CDR3 reads CASSFSGGVYGYTF. The CDR3 DNA reads TGCGCCAGCAGCTTTTCAGGGGGCGTCTATGGCTACACCTTC. The chain uses TRBV5-1 and TRBJ1-2, with 8 bases lining up with TRBD1. Germline lookup yields CDR1 SGHRS and CDR2 YFSETQ. V was clipped by 2 bases and J by 4 bases; unmatched bases: 4. CDR3 length: 14 amino acids.

This chain joins TRBV2 and TRBJ2-4, with 8 bases matching TRBD2. The CDR3 runs 17 residues. The V and J ends lost 5 bases and 5 bases, in that order; junction bases with no gene match: 14. Germline V gives CDR1 SNHLY, CDR2 FYNNEI. The CDR3 bases are TGTGCCAGCAGTATTACGGGGGGGGCCTCTCGACAAAACATTCAGTACTTC. This gives the protein CASSITGGASRQNIQYF.

J is TRBJ2-3 and V is TRBV27; the match to TRBD2 covers 8 bases. After removal of 6 bases from V and 1 base from J, the junction contained 3 bases not matched to a gene. The CDR3 extends over 14 amino acids. CDR1 MNHEY and CDR2 SMNVEV come from the germline V gene (reference sequence). The CDR3 nucleotides are TGTGCCAGCAGCCTAGCGGGCGGCACAGATACGCAGTATTTT. It translates to CASSLAGGTDTQYF.

The V and J genes are TRBV18 and TRBJ1-3; 9 nucleotides agree with TRBD1. V dropped 4 bases and J dropped 4; count of bases not matched to a gene: 14. The germline V gene encodes CDR1 KGHSH and CDR2 LQKENI. The CDR3 length is 18 residues. Here the CDR3 reads CASSRRLRDRVGGNTIYF. For the CDR3, the DNA is TGTGCCAGCTCACGAAGACTCCGGGACAGGGTTGGCGGAAACACCATATATTTT.

CDR3 coding DNA: TGTGCCAGCTCACGGGACAGCCCTACCTATGGCTACACCTTC. Protein sequence: CASSRDSPTYGYTF. This sequence joins TRBV18 and TRBJ1-2; 7 nucleotides match TRBD1. The CDR3 runs to 14 residues. Looked up from germline, CDR1 is KGHSH and CDR2 is LQKENI. The V segment lost 4 bases and the J segment 4 bases; nucleotides outside the gene matches: 6.

The chain combines TRBV5-1 with TRBJ2-1, with 8 bases lining up with TRBD1. After removal of 4 bases from V and 2 bases from J, the junction contained 8 bases not matched to a gene. The length of the CDR3 is 16 residues. Germline V lookup: CDR1 SGHRS, CDR2 YFSETQ. The CDR3 nucleotides are TGCGCCAGCAGCACCGGACAGGGAGAGGCCTACAATGAGCAGTTCTTC. Protein: CASSTGQGEAYNEQFF.

This clone was detected only once. V and J are TRBV19 and TRBJ2-7; TRBD1 might be the D (6 bases). The CDR3 spans 14 residues. The germline V gene has CDR1 LNHDA and CDR2 SQIVND (reference sequence). The ends were cut back, 6 bases at V and 1 base at J, with 13 bases in the middle. The CDR3 reads CASSMWTASYEQYF. The CDR3 bases are TGTGCCAGTAGCATGTGGACAGCATCCTACGAGCAGTACTTC.

J is TRBJ2-7 and V is TRBV6-5; D gene ambiguous. The ends were cut back, 5 bases at V and 0 bases at J, with 8 bases in the middle. The CDR3 has 13 residues. From germline, CDR1 is MNHEY and CDR2 SVGAGI. The CDR3 region has the DNA TGTGCCAGCAGTAAGGAGAGCTCCTACGAGCAGTACTTC. Residues: CASSKESSYEQYF.

This clone was seen just once. This chain links TRBV7-6 with TRBJ2-7; TRBD1 agrees at 8 bases. Per germline, CDR1 SGHVS and CDR2 FNYEAQ. CDR3 length: 16 amino acids. Germline trimming cut 0 bases from V and 6 bases from J; bases unmatched to any gene: 10. CDR3 region: CASSLAHGQGGSEQYF. The CDR3 coding sequence is TGTGCCAGCAGCTTAGCGCACGGACAGGGCGGCAGCGAGCAGTACTTC.

The chain employs TRBV5-1 and TRBJ1-2; D unclear. V lost 4 bases, J lost 3 bases, and 16 bases lay in between. The CDR3 has 15 residues. CDR1 SGHRS and CDR2 YFSETQ come from the germline V gene. The CDR3 coding sequence is TGCGCCAGCAGCCCTCAACCCGAGGGCCACTATGGCTACACCTTC. It encodes CASSPQPEGHYGYTF.

V usage is TRBV29-1 and J usage is TRBJ2-2; TRBD1 might be the D (6 bases). Between the trimmed V and J ends, which lost 7 bases and 7 bases, there was a span of 16 bases. The CDR3 has 13 residues. The germline V gene encodes CDR1 SQVTM and CDR2 ANQGSEA. CDR3 loop: CSARGSDGGELFF. For the CDR3, the DNA is TGCAGCGCCAGGGGTAGCGATGGCGGGGAGCTGTTTTTT.

The chain links TRBV5-1 to TRBJ2-3, with TRBD1 matching 7 bases. Germline CDR1 reads SGHRS; CDR2 reads YFSETQ. The CDR3 loop spans 14 amino acids. The trim removed 6 bases at V and 4 bases at J, leaving 8 bases unmatched. The CDR3 DNA is TGCGCCAGCACCTCAGGGGGTCATGCAGATACGCAGTATTTT. Protein: CASTSGGHADTQYF. Full variable domain (remainder filled in from reference TRBV5-1 and TRBJ2-3): KAGVTQTPRYLIKTRGQQVTLSCSPISGHRSVSWYQQTPGQGLQFLFEYFSETQRNKGNFPGRFSGRQFSNSRSEMNVSTLELGDSALYLCASTSGGHADTQYFGPGTRLTVL.

V usage is TRBV2 and J usage is TRBJ1-6, with unresolved D. Germline CDR1 SNHLY, CDR2 FYNNEI. The ends were cut back, 10 bases at V and 4 bases at J, with 11 bases in the middle. The CDR3 spans 13 residues. CDR3 region: CATGDEYNSPLHF. The CDR3 DNA reads as TGTGCCACCGGGGATGAGTATAATTCACCCCTCCACTTT.

The rearrangement uses TRBV7-2 and TRBJ2-1; 7 bases are shared with TRBD2. CDR3 length: 15 residues. The germline V gene has CDR1 SGHTA and CDR2 FQGNSA. V lost 5 bases to trimming and J lost 2 bases; unmatched junction nucleotides: 6. The CDR3 nucleotides read TGTGCCAGCAGCGCATCCGGGGGGACCTACAATGAGCAGTTCTTC. It yields the protein CASSASGGTYNEQFF.

The gene calls are TRBV28 and TRBJ1-5, with D possibly TRBD1 on 5 matching bases. The CDR3 has 15 residues. V was cut by 3 bases and J by 3 bases, with 12 bases left in between. Germline V CDR1 and CDR2: MDHEN, SYDVKM. The CDR3 DNA follows: TGTGCCAGCAGTTTGCAGTTGGGGCCCAATCAGCCCCAGCATTTT. Amino acid sequence: CASSLQLGPNQPQHF.

The rearrangement uses TRBV5-1 and TRBJ2-7; D perhaps matches TRBD2 (6 bases). Germline values: CDR1 SGHRS, CDR2 YFSETQ. V gave up 5 bases and J gave up 7 bases, with 16 bases separating them. The CDR3 runs to 13 residues. CDR3 region: CASRPDGRGEQYF. The DNA for the CDR3 is TGCGCCAGCAGACCGGACGGGAGAGGGGAGCAGTACTTC.

This chain connects TRBV6-5 to TRBJ2-4; D unclear. Germline V lookup: CDR1 MNHEY, CDR2 SVGAGI. The CDR3 is 13 amino acids. The germline V and J ends were trimmed by 5 bases and 8 bases, with 13 bases remaining between them. The CDR3 DNA sequence: TGTGCCAGCAGTGACGATGGCGGAGACATTCAGTACTTC. Translating it yields CASSDDGGDIQYF.

The genes are TRBV27 and TRBJ2-7; 8 nucleotides line up with TRBD2. Per germline, CDR1 MNHEY and CDR2 SMNVEV (reference sequence). CDR3 size: 15 residues. V was pared by 0 bases and J by 3 bases, with 4 bases of the junction left unmatched. CDR3 sequence (DNA): TGTGCCAGCAGTTTATCAGCGGGGGTAAACTACGAGCAGTACTTC. This sequence encodes CASSLSAGVNYEQYF.

The chain carries TRBV11-2 and TRBJ1-1; no firm D call. The V end lost 1 base, the J end lost 1 base, and 7 bases lay between the germline ends. There are 14 residues in the CDR3. The V gene's germline CDR1 is SGHAT and CDR2 FQNNGV. The DNA for the CDR3 is TGTGCCAGCAGCTTAGGGTCAGGGAACACTGAAGCTTTCTTT. Translated: CASSLGSGNTEAFF.

The chain is built from TRBV27 and TRBJ1-1, with D possibly matching TRBD1 (6 bases). This CDR3 comprises 14 residues. Germline V gives CDR1 MNHEY, CDR2 SMNVEV (reference sequence). Trimming pared 6 bases from V and 1 base from J, leaving 12 bases between. CDR3 loop: CASRRRGGNTEAFF. The CDR3 DNA sequence: TGTGCCAGCAGAAGGAGAGGGGGGAACACTGAAGCTTTCTTT.

The chain recombines TRBV7-6 with TRBJ1-5, with 7 positions matching TRBD1. The CDR3 loop spans 15 amino acids. CDR1 is SGHVS and CDR2 is FNYEAQ in the germline V gene. With V trimmed by 5 bases and J by 0 bases, 4 bases remained unmatched. The CDR3 nucleotides read TGTGCCAGCAGCCGGACAGGAGATAGCAATCAGCCCCAGCATTTT. This gives the protein CASSRTGDSNQPQHF.

The chain carries TRBV29-1 and TRBJ2-7; perhaps TRBD2 as D (6 bases). The germline V and J ends were trimmed by 2 bases and 0 bases, with 11 bases remaining between them. CDR1 SQVTM and CDR2 ANQGSEA come from the germline V gene. The CDR3 has 14 residues. DNA for the CDR3: TGCAGCGTTGAAAGCGGGCCAAGCTCCTACGAGCAGTACTTC. Its protein product is CSVESGPSSYEQYF.

This CDR3 is CASSERGRETQYF. The CDR3 DNA sequence: TGTGCCAGCAGTGAGAGGGGGCGGGAGACCCAGTACTTC. This chain uses TRBV6-1 with TRBJ2-5, with 7 bases aligning to TRBD1. CDR3 size: 13 residues. Per the germline V gene, CDR1 is MNHNS and CDR2 is SASEGT. Germline trimming cut 3 bases from V and 5 bases from J; bases unmatched to any gene: 3.

This chain joins TRBV27 and TRBJ1-2; D unclear. V was cut by 3 bases and J by 4 bases, with 9 bases left in between. Germline V gene lookup returns CDR1 MNHEY and CDR2 SMNVEV (reference sequence). This CDR3 comprises 13 residues. The CDR3: CASSLGNSYGYTF. The CDR3 nucleotides are TGTGCCAGCAGTTTGGGCAACAGCTATGGCTACACCTTC.

The chain combines TRBV6-1 with TRBJ1-2, with TRBD1 as a possible D gene (6 bases). Per germline, CDR1 MNHNS and CDR2 SASEGT. CDR3 length equals 12 residues. Trimming shortened V by 5 bases and J by 12 bases, and 16 bases separated the two germline ends. CDR3 in DNA: TGTGCCAGCAGTCTCGGAACAGGGACCAACACCTTC. Its translation is CASSLGTGTNTF.